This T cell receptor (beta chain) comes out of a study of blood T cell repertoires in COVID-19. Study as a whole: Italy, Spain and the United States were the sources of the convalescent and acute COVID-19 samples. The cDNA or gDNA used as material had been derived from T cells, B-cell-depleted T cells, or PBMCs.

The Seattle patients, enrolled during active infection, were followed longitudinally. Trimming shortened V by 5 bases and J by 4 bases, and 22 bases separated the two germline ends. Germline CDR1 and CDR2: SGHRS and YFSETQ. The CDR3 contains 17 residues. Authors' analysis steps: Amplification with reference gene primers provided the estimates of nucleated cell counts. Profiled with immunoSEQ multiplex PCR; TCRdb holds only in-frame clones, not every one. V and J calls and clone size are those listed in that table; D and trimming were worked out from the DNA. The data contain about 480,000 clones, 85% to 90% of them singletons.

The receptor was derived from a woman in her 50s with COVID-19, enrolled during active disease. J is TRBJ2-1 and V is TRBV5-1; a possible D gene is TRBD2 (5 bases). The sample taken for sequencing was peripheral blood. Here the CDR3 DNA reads TGCGCCAGCAGTCAAGCCCCCACTGCGGCGGGTTACAATGAGCAGTTCTTC. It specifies CASSQAPTAAGYNEQFF.